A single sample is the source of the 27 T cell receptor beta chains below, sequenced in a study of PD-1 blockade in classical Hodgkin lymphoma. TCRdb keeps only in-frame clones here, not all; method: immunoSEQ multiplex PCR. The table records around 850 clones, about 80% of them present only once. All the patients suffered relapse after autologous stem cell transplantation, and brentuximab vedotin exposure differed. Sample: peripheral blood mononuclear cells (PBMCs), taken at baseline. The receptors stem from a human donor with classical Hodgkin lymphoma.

The CDR3: CASSFGSGGNQPQHF. The CDR3 nucleotides are TGTGCCAGCAGTTTCGGGAGCGGCGGCAATCAGCCCCAGCATTTT. This sequence joins TRBV28 and TRBJ1-5, with unresolved D. Looked up from germline, CDR1 is MDHEN and CDR2 is SYDVKM. This CDR3 has 15 residues. Deletions cut 3 bases from V and 2 bases from J, with 11 bases between.

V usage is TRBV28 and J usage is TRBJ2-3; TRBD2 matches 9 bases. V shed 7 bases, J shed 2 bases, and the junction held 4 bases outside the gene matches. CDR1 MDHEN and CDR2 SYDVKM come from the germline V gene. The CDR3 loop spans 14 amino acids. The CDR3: CASKSSGTTDTQYF. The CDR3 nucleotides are TGTGCCAGCAAATCTAGCGGGACCACAGATACGCAGTATTTT.

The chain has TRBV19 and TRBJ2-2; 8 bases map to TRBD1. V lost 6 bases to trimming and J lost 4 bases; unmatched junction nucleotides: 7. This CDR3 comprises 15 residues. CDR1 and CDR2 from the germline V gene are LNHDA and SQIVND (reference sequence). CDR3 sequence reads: CASRIQGVSTGELFF. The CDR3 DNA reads TGTGCCAGTAGGATACAGGGGGTCAGCACCGGGGAGCTGTTTTTT. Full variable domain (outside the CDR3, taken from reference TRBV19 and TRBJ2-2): DGGITQSPKYLFRKEGQNVTLSCEQNLNHDAMYWYRQDPGQGLRLIYYSQIVNDFQKGDIAEGYSVSREKKESFPLTVTSAQKNPTAFYLCASRIQGVSTGELFFGEGSRLTVL.

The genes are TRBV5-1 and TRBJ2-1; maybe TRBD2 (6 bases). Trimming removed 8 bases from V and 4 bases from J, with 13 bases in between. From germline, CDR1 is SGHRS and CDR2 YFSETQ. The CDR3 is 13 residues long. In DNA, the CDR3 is TGCGCCAGTGGAGCCGGGGGATACAATGAGCAGTTCTTC. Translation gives CASGAGGYNEQFF.

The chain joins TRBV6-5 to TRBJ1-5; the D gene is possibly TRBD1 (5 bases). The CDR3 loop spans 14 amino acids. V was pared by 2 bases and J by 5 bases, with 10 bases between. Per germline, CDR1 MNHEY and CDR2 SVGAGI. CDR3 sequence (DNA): TGTGCCAGCAGTTACCGGGGGAAAGATCAGCCCCAGCATTTT. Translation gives CASSYRGKDQPQHF.

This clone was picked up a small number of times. CDR3 nucleotides: TGTGCCAGCAGTTTTAGGGGAGCAAATCAGCCCCAGCATTTT. Translating it yields CASSFRGANQPQHF. The chain recombines TRBV27 with TRBJ1-5; possible D gene TRBD1, 5 bases. CDR1 is MNHEY and CDR2 is SMNVEV in the germline V gene (reference sequence). The length of the CDR3 is 14 residues. Deletions cut 3 bases from V and 4 bases from J, with 10 bases between.

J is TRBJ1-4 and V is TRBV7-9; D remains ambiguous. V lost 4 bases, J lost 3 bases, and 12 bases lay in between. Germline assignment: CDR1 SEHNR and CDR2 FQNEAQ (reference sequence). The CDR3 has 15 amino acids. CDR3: CASSSTAPANEKLFF. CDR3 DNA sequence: TGTGCCAGCAGCTCAACAGCGCCGGCTAATGAAAAACTGTTTTTT.

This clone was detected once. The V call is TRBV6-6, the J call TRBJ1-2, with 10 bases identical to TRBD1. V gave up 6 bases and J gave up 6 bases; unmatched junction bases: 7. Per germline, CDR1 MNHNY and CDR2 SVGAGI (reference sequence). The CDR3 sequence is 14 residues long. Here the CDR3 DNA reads TGTGCCAGCAGCCAAGTGACAGGGGGCGATGGCTACACCTTC. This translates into CASSQVTGGDGYTF.

The CDR3 DNA is TGTGCCAGCTCACCACCGGGCGGGACAACTTCCAATCAGCCCCAGCATTTT. As protein: CASSPPGGTTSNQPQHF. V is TRBV18 and J is TRBJ1-5; D may be TRBD1 (6 bases). Germline V lookup: CDR1 KGHSH, CDR2 LQKENI. V was clipped by 0 bases and J by 3 bases, with 15 bases between them. The CDR3 has 17 residues. Variable domain in full (rest from reference TRBV18 and TRBJ1-5): NAGVMQNPRHLVRRRGQEARLRCSPMKGHSHVYWYRQLPEEGLKFMVYLQKENIIDESGMPKERFSAEFPKEGPSILRIQQVVRGDSAAYFCASSPPGGTTSNQPQHFGDGTRLSIL.

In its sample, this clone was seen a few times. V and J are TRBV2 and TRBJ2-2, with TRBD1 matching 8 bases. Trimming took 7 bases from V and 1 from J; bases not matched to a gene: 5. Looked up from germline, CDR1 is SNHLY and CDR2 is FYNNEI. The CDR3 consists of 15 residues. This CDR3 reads CASMTGVRNTGELFF. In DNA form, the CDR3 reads TGTGCCAGCATGACAGGGGTGAGGAACACCGGGGAGCTGTTTTTT.

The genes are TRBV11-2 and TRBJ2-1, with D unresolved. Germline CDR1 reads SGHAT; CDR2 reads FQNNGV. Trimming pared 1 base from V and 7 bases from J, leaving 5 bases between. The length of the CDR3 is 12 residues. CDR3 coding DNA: TGTGCCAGCAGCTTAGCGGGTAATGAGCAGTTCTTC. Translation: CASSLAGNEQFF.

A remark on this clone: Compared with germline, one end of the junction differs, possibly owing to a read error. CDR3 sequence: CASSKAGTEKETQYF. CDR3 nucleotide sequence: TGTGCTAGCAGCAAAGCCGGGACGGAAAAAGAGACCCAGTACTTC. The gene calls are TRBV7-7 and TRBJ2-5, with D perhaps assigned TRBD1 or TRBD2 (5 bases each). CDR1 is SSHAT, CDR2 FNYEAQ, per germline (reference sequence). The length of the CDR3 is 15 residues.

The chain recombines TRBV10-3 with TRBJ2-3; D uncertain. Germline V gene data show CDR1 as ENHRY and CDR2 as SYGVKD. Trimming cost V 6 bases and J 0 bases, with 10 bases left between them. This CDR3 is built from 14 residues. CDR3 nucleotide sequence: TGTGCCATCAGCGATGGTGCTAGCACAGATACGCAGTATTTT. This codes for CAISDGASTDTQYF.

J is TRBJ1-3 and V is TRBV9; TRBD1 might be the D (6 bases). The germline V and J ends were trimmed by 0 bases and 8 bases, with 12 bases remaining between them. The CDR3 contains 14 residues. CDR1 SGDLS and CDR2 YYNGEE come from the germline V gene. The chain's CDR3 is CASSVEGVEDTIYF. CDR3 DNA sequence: TGTGCCAGCAGCGTAGAGGGGGTGGAGGACACCATATATTTT.

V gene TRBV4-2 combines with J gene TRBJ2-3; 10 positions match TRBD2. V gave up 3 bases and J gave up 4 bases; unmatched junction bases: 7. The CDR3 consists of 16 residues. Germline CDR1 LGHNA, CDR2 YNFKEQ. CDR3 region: CASSHGGSGRPDTQYF. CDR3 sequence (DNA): TGTGCCAGCAGCCATGGGGGTAGCGGGAGGCCAGATACGCAGTATTTT.

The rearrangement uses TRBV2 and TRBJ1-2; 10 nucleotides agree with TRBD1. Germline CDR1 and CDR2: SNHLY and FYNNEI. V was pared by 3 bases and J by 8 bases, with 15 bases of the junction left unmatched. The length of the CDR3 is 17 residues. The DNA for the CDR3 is TGTGCCAGCAGTGAGAGACAATCCGGACAGGGGGTAAGAGGCTACACCTTC. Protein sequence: CASSERQSGQGVRGYTF.

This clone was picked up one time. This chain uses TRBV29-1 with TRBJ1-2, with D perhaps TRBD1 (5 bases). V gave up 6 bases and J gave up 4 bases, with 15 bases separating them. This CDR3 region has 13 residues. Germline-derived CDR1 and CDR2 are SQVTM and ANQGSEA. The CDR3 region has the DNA TGCAGCGTCGATCCGGGGCAGGGCTATGGCTACACCTTC. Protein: CSVDPGQGYGYTF.

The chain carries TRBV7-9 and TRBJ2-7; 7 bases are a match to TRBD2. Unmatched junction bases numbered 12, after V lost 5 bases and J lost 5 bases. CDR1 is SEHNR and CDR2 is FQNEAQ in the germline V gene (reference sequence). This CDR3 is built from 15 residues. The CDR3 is CASSPSQRELDEQYF. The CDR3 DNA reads TGTGCCAGCAGCCCATCACAGCGGGAACTCGACGAGCAGTACTTC.

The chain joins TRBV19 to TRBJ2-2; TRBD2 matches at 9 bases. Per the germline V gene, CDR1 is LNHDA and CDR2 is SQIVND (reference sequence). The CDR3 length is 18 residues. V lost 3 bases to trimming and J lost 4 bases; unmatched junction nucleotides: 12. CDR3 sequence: CASSILGLAGSRTGELFF. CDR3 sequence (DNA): TGTGCCAGTAGTATCTTAGGGCTAGCGGGATCACGCACCGGGGAGCTGTTTTTT.

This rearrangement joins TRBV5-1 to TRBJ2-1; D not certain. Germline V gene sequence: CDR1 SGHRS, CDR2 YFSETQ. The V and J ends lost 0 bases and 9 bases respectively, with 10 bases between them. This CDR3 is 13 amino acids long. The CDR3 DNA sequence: TGCGCCAGCAGCTTGGCCTTCCTGGGTGAGCAGTTCTTC. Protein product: CASSLAFLGEQFF.

The CDR3 reads CASSQRGDNSPLHF. CDR3 coding DNA: TGCGCCAGCAGCCAAAGGGGGGATAATTCACCCCTCCACTTT. This chain connects TRBV4-1 to TRBJ1-6, with D tentatively TRBD1 (6 bases). Germline V CDR1 and CDR2: MGHRA, YSYEKL. Trimming cost V 2 bases and J 5 bases, with 7 bases left between them. The CDR3 extends over 14 amino acids.

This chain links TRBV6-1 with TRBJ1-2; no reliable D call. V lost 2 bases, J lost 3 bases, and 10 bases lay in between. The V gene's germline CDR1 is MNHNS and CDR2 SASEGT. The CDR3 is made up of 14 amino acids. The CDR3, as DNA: TGTGCCAGCAGTGAATTGGGCAGTTACTATGGCTACACCTTC. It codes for CASSELGSYYGYTF.

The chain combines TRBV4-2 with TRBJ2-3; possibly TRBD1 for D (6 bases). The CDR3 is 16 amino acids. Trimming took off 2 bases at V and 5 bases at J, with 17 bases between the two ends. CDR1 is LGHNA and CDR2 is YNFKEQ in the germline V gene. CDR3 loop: CASSQNPRTTGDTQYF. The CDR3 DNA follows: TGTGCCAGCAGCCAAAACCCGCGGACGACAGGAGATACGCAGTATTTT.

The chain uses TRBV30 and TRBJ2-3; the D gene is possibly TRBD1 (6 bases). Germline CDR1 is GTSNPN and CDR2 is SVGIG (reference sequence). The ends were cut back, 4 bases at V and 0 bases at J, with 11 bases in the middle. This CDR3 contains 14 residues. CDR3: CAWKGDRSTDTQYF. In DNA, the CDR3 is TGTGCCTGGAAGGGGGATCGAAGCACAGATACGCAGTATTTT.

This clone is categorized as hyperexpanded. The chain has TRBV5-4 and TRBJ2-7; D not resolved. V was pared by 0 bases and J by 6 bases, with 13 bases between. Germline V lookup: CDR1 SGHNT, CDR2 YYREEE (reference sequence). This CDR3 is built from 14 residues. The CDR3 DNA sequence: TGTGCCAGCAGCTTGGCGGGTATTGTAGGCGAGCAGTACTTC. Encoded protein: CASSLAGIVGEQYF.

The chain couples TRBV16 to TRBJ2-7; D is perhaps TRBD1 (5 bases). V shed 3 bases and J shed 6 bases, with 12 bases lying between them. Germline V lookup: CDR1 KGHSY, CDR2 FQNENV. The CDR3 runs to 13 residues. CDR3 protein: CASSHGQGSEQYF. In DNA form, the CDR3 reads TGTGCCAGCAGCCACGGGCAGGGAAGCGAGCAGTACTTC. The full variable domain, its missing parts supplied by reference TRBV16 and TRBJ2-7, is GEEVAQTPKHLVRGEGQKAKLYCAPIKGHSYVFWYQQVLKNEFKFLISFQNENVFDETGMPKERFSAKCLPNSPCSLEIQATKLEDSAVYFCASSHGQGSEQYFGPGTRLTVT.

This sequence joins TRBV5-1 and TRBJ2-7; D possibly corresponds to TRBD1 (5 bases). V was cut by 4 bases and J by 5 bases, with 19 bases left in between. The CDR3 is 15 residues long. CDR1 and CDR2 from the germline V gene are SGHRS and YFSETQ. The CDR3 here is CASSNRGFGADEQYF. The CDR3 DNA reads TGCGCCAGCAGCAACCGTGGGTTTGGGGCGGACGAGCAGTACTTC. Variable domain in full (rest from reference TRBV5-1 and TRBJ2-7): KAGVTQTPRYLIKTRGQQVTLSCSPISGHRSVSWYQQTPGQGLQFLFEYFSETQRNKGNFPGRFSGRQFSNSRSEMNVSTLELGDSALYLCASSNRGFGADEQYFGPGTRLTVT.